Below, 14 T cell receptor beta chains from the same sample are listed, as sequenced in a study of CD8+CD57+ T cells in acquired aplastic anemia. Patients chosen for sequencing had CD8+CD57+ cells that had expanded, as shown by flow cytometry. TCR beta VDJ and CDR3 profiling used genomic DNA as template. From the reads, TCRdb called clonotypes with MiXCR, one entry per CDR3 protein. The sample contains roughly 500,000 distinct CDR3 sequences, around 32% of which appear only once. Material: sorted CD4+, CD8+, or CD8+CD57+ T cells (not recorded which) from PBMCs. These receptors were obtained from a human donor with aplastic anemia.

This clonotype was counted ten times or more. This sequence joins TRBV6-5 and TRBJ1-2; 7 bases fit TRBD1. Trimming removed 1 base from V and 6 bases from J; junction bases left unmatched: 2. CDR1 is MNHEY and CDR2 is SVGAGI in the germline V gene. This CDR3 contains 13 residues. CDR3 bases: TGTGCCAGCAGTTACTACAGGGGTGATGGCTACACCTTC. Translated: CASSYYRGDGYTF.

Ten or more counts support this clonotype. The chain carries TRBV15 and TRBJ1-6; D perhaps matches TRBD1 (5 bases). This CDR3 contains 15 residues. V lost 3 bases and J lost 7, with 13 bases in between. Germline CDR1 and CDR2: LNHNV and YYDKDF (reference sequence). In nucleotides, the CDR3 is TGTGCCACCAGCAGGTCAAAAGCAGGGAATTCACCCCTCCACTTT. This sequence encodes CATSRSKAGNSPLHF.

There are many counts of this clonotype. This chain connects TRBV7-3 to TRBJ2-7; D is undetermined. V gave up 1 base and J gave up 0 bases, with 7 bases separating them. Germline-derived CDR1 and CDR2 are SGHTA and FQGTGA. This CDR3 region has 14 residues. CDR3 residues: CASSLIPRSYEQYF. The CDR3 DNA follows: TGTGCCAGCAGCTTAATTCCCCGCTCCTACGAGCAGTACTTC.

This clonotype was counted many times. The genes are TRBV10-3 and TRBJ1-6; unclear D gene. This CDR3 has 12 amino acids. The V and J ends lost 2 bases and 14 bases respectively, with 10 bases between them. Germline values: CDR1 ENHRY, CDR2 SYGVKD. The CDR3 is CAISEGVGTLHF. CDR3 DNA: TGTGCCATCAGTGAGGGGGTCGGTACCCTCCACTTT.

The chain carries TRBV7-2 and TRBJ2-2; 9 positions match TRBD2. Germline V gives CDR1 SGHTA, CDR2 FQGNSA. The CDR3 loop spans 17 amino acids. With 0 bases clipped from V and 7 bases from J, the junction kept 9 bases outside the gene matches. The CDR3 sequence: CASSLALSGGRGGELFF. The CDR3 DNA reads TGTGCCAGCAGCTTAGCGCTTAGCGGGGGCAGAGGCGGGGAGCTGTTTTTT.

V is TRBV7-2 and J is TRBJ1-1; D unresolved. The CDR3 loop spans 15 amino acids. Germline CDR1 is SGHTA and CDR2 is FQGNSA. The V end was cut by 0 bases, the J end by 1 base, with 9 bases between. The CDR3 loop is CASSLAGIQNTEAFF. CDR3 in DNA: TGTGCCAGCAGCTTAGCGGGGATACAGAACACTGAAGCTTTCTTT.

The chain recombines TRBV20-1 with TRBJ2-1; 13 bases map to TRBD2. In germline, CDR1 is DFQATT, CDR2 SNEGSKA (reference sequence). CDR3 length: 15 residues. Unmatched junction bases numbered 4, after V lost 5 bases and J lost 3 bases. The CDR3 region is CSARGLAGIYNEQFF. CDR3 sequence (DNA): TGCAGTGCTCGGGGACTAGCGGGGATCTACAATGAGCAGTTCTTC.

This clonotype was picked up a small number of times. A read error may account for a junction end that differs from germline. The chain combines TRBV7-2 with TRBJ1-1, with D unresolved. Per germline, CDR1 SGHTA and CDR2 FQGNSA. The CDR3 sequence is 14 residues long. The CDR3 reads CASNLAYGDREAFF. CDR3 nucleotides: TGTGCCAGCAACTTAGCGTACGGTGATCGTGAAGCTTTCTTT.

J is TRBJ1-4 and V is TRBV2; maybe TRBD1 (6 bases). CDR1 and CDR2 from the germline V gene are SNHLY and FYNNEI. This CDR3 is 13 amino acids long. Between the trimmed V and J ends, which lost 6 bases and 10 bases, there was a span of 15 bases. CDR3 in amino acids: CASRRGARGKLFF. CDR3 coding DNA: TGTGCCAGCAGGCGGGGGGCGCGTGGAAAACTGTTTTTT.

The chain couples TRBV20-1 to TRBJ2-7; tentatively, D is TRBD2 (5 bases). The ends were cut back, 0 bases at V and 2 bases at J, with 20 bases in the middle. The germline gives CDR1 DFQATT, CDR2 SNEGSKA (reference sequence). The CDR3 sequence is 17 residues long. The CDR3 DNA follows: TGCAGTGCTAGAGAGCCGTTGACTACTACGAAACCCTACGAGCAGTACTTC. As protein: CSAREPLTTTKPYEQYF.

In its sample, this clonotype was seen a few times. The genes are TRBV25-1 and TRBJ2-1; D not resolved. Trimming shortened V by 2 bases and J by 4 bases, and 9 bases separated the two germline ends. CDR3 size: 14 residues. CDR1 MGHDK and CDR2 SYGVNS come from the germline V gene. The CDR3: CASSENGDYNEQFF. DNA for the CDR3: TGTGCCAGCAGTGAAAATGGGGATTACAATGAGCAGTTCTTC.

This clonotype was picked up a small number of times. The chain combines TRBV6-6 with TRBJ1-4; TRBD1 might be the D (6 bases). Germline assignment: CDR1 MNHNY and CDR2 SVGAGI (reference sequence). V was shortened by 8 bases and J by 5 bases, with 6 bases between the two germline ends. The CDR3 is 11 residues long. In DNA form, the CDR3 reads TGTGCCAGCCAGGGGAATGAAAAACTGTTTTTT. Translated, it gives CASQGNEKLFF.

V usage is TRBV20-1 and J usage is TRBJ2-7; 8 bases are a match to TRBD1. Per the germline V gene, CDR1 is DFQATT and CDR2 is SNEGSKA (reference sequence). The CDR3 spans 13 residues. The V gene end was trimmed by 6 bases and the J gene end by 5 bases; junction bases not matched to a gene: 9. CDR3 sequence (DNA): TGCAGTGCCGACGGACAGGGTTACGACGAGCAGTACTTC. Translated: CSADGQGYDEQYF.

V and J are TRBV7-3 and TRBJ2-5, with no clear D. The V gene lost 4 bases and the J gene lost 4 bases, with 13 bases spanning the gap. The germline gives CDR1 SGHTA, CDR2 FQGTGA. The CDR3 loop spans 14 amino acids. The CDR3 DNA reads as TGTGCCAGCAGCTCGACCTTGTATCTAGAGACCCAGTACTTC. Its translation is CASSSTLYLETQYF. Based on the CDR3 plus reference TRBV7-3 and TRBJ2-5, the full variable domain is GAGVSQTPSNKVTEKGKYVELRCDPISGHTALYWYRQSLGQGPEFLIYFQGTGAADDSGLPNDRFFAVRPEGSVSTLKIQRTERGDSAVYLCASSSTLYLETQYFGPGTRLLVL.